This T cell receptor beta chain is from a study of shared clonotypes between healthy human individuals. Study background: The donor pool was made up of two women and a few men aged 18 to 49.

Assay execution proceeded at the deep level. The repertoire was sequenced with immunoSEQ multiplex PCR; TCRdb's copy has only in-frame clones and lacks some. The sample includes approximately 2.3 million clones, 85% to 95% seen only once; the top ten take 0.3% to 0.4%. The TCR sequence derives from a young man in good health. Some clones in this sample may be carry-over from other donors' samples. The sample comprised naive CD4+ T cells from PBMCs. The subset was: CD45RA+ positively selected.

For the CDR3, the DNA is TGCGCCAGCAGCTCCGGAATGGGGTCACCCCTCCACTTT. Translated: CASSSGMGSPLHF. The chain carries TRBV5-1 and TRBJ1-6, with D unresolved. Trimming took off 3 bases at V and 10 bases at J, with 11 bases between the two ends. Germline CDR1 is SGHRS and CDR2 is YFSETQ. This CDR3 has 13 amino acids.